The text below deals with one T cell receptor (beta chain). Its antigen target is currently unknown. Per-base qualities were not stored, and no clone one base away is much larger. The immunoSEQ Assay, a bias-controlled multiplex PCR, was used to amplify TCRbeta CDR3 regions from genomic DNA. The original methods were these. The number of nucleated cells in each sample was estimated from the amplification of reference gene primers within the assay. Sequence reads were collapsed and filtered to measure the absolute abundance of every unique TCRbeta CDR3 rearrangement. For each sample, productive Simpson clonality was calculated as the square root of Simpson's diversity index across productive rearrangements. This is the immuneACCESS table as TCRdb keeps it, with only in-frame sequences that have V and J called. A part of the clones is gone; compared with another copy, unresolved V genes explain less than half, and the rest is unexplained. That table is the source of V, J and clone size, and D and trimming were worked out from the DNA. For this sample the table gives 200,000 to 250,000 clones, of which about 83% were detected only once. The ten most abundant clones make up around 1.3% of the sample.

This specimen comes from a study of blood T cell repertoires in COVID-19 (dated by TCRdb to 2018 to 2021). Study-wide context: The collaborator samples originated in the United States, Italy and Spain and spanned the acute and convalescent phases of COVID-19. The prospective study material was composed of cDNA or gDNA derived from T cells, B-cell-depleted T cells, or PBMCs. Subjects who had been exposed to COVID-19, were actively infected with it, or had recovered from it provided the deeply sampled blood TCRbeta repertoires that made up the dataset. A freely available public database, intended as a resource for researchers studying the immune response to SARS-CoV-2, is where the repertoires were released. The samples were drawn from the first 160 participants of the ongoing ImmuneRACE study and from some 1,300 subjects provided by 6 global collaborators. Sample metadata almost always included a de-identified subject ID, COVID-19 status, age in years and sex. Where HLA class I and class II types were available, the types were taken from metadata supplied by the sample provider, not from assay-based typing.

What the research found in general, with its limitations: How much clinical and demographic metadata was included differed by source and by participant, and the metadata was provided uncurated.

The CDR3 holds 15 amino acids from the cysteine to the phenylalanine. The retained sequence is limited to the CDR3, 45 bases, with the frame set at the first base. Taken from the germline V gene (reference sequence), the CDR1 and CDR2 loops are MNHEY and SMNVEV. The V and J ends are trimmed by 5 bases and 0 bases, leaving 14 bases between them. One collaborating source in Seattle enrolled patients during active infection and followed them longitudinally through the course of disease. Whole blood was collected in K2EDTA tubes by collaborating institutions according to the institutions' own protocols. Collaborator samples were shipped for TCRbeta analysis as frozen whole blood, isolated PBMCs, or DNA extracted from either sample type.

Input material: peripheral blood. The sequence joins TRBV27 to TRBJ2-7; the D gene is perhaps TRBD1, from 6 matching bases. This clonotype was sampled from a young woman with COVID-19, enrolled during active disease. The DNA sequence follows: TGTGCCAGCAGTCGAGGTGGGACAAGCTCCTACGAGCAGTACTTC. Translated, it reads CASSRGGTSSYEQYF.